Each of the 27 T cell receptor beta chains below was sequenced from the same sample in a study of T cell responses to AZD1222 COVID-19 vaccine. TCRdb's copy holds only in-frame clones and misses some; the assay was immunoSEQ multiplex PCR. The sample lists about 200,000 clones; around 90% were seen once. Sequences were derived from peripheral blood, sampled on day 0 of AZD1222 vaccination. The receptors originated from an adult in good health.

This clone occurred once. CDR3: CASSPGTQKLFF. The CDR3 bases are TGTGCCAGCAGTCCCGGGACACAAAAACTGTTTTTT. The chain uses TRBV6-5 and TRBJ1-4; perhaps TRBD1 as D (6 bases). Germline V gene lookup returns CDR1 MNHEY and CDR2 SVGAGI. Trimming shortened V by 5 bases and J by 9 bases, and 10 bases separated the two germline ends. CDR3 size: 12 residues.

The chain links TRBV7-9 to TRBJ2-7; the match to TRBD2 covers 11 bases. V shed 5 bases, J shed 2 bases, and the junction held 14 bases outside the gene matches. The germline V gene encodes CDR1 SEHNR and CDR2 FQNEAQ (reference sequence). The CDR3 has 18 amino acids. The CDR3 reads CASSALSPSLAGAYEQYF. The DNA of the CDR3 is TGTGCCAGCAGCGCCCTCTCTCCCTCACTAGCGGGGGCCTACGAGCAGTACTTC.

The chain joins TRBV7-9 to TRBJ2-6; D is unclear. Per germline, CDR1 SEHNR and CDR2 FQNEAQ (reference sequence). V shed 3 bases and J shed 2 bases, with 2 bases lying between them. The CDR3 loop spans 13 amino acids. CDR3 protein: CASSFPGANVLTF. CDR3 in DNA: TGTGCCAGCAGCTTTCCTGGGGCCAACGTCCTGACTTTC.

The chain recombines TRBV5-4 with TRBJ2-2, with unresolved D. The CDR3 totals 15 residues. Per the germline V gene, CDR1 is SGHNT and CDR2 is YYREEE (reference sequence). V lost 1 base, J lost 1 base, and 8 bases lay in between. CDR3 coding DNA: TGTGCCAGCAGCTTGAGGGAATTGAACACCGGGGAGCTGTTTTTT. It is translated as CASSLRELNTGELFF.

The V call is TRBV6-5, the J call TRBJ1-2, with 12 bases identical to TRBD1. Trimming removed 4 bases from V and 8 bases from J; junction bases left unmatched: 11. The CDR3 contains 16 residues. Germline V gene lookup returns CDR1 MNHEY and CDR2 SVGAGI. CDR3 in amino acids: CASSSYRDRGRRGYTF. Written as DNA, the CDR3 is TGTGCCAGCAGTTCCTACCGGGACAGGGGGCGGCGAGGCTACACCTTC.

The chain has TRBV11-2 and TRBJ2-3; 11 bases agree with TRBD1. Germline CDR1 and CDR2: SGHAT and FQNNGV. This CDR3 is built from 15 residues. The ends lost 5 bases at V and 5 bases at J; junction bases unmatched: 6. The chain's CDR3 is CASSPGTGGLDTQYF. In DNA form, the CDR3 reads TGTGCCAGCAGCCCCGGGACAGGGGGGTTAGATACGCAGTATTTT.

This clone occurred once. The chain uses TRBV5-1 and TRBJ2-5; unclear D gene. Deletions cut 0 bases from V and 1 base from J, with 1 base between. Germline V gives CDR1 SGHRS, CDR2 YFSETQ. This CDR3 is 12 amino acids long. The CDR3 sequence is CASSLAQETQYF. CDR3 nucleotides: TGCGCCAGCAGCTTGGCCCAAGAGACCCAGTACTTC.

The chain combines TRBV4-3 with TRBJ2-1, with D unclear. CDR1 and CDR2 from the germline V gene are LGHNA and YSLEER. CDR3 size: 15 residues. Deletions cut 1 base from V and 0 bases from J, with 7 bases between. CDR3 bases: TGCGCCAGCAGCCAAGTTCTCAGCTCCTACAATGAGCAGTTCTTC. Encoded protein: CASSQVLSSYNEQFF.

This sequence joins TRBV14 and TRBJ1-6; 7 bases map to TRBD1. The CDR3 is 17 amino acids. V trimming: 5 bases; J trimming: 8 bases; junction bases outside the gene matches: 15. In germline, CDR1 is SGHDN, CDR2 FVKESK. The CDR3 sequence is CASSFRQGWEGHSPLHF. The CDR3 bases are TGTGCCAGCAGCTTTCGACAGGGTTGGGAGGGTCATTCACCCCTCCACTTT.

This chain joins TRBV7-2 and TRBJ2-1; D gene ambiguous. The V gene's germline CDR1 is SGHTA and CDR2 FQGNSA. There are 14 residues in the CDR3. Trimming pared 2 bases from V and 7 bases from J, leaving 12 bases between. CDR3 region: CASSLSYLGNEQFF. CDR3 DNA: TGTGCCAGCAGCTTAAGTTATTTAGGGAATGAGCAGTTCTTC.

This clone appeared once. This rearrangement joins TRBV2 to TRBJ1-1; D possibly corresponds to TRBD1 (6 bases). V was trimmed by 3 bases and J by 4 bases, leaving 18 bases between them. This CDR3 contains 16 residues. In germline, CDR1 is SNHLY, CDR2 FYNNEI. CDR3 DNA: TGTGCCAGCAGTGATCTGGGGAGTAGAGGGGGCACTGAAGCTTTCTTT. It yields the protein CASSDLGSRGGTEAFF.

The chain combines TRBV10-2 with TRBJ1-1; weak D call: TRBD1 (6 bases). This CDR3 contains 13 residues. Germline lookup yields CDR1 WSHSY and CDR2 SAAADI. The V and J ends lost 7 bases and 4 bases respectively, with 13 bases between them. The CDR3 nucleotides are TGCGCCAGCATTGCGGGGGCGAGCACTGAAGCTTTCTTT. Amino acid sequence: CASIAGASTEAFF.

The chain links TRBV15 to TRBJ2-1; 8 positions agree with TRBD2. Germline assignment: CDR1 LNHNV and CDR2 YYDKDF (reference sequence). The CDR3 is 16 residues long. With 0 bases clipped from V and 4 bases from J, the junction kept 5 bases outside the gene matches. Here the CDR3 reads CATSRDPAGAYNEQFF. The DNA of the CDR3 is TGTGCCACCAGCAGAGACCCAGCGGGAGCTTACAATGAGCAGTTCTTC.

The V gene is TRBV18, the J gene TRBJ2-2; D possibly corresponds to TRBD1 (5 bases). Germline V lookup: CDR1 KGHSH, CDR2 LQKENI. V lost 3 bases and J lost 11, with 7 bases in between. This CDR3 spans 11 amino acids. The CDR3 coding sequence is TGTGCCAGCTCACCCCAGGGTGAGCTGTTTTTT. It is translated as CASSPQGELFF.

CDR3 sequence: CASSPEVNSPSPDTQYF. Written as DNA, the CDR3 is TGTGCCAGCTCCCCAGAGGTGAATTCCCCCTCCCCCGATACGCAGTATTTT. The gene calls are TRBV28 and TRBJ2-3; D unresolved. Trimming left V 8 bases short and J 6 bases short, with 27 bases between. The CDR3 consists of 17 residues. CDR1 is MDHEN and CDR2 is SYDVKM in the germline V gene. Supplemented by reference TRBV28 and TRBJ2-3, the full variable domain reads DVKVTQSSRYLVKRTGEKVFLECVQDMDHENMFWYRQDPGLGLRLIYFSYDVKMKEKGDIPEGYSVSREKKERFSLILESASTNQTSMYLCASSPEVNSPSPDTQYFGPGTRLTVL.

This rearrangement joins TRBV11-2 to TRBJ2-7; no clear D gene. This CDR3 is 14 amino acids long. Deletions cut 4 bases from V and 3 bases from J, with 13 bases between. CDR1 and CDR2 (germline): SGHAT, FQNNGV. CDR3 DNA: TGTGCCAGCAGCTACACCTTTCGGGTCTACGAGCAGTACTTC. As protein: CASSYTFRVYEQYF.

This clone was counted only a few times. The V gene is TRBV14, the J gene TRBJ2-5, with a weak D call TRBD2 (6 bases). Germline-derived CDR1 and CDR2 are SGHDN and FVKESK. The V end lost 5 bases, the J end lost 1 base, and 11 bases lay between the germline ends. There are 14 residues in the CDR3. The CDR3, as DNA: TGTGCCAGCAGCACCCGGGACTTCCAAGAGACCCAGTACTTC. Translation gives CASSTRDFQETQYF. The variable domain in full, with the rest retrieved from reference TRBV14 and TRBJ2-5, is EAGVTQFPSHSVIEKGQTVTLRCDPISGHDNLYWYRRVMGKEIKFLLHFVKESKQDESGMPNNRFLAERTGGTYSTLKVQPAELEDSGVYFCASSTRDFQETQYFGPGTRLLVL.

The CDR3: CASSSRGGTAGELFF. Here the CDR3 DNA reads TGTGCCAGCAGCTCTCGGGGAGGGACGGCCGGGGAGCTGTTTTTT. The chain links TRBV7-3 to TRBJ2-2; TRBD2 matches 7 bases. The CDR3 spans 15 residues. Germline V gene data show CDR1 as SGHTA and CDR2 as FQGTGA. Trimming took 4 bases from V and 6 from J; bases not matched to a gene: 8.

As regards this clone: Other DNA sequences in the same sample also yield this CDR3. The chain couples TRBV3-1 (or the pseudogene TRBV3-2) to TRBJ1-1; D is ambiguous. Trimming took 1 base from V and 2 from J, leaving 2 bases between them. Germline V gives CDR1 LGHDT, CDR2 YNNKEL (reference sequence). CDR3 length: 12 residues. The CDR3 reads CASSQVNTEAFF. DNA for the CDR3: TGTGCCAGCAGCCAAGTTAACACTGAAGCTTTCTTT.

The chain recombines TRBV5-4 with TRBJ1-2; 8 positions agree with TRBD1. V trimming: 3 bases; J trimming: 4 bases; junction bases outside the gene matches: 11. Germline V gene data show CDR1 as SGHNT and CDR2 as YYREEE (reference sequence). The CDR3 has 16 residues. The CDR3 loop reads CASSSLLRGPAYGYTF. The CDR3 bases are TGTGCCAGCAGCTCGCTACTCAGGGGGCCGGCCTATGGCTACACCTTC.

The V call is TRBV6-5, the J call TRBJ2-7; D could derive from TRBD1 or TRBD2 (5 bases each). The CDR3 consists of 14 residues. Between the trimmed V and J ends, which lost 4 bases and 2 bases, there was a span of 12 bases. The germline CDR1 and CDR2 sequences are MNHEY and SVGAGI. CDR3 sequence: CASSWGTETYEQYF. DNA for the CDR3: TGTGCCAGCAGTTGGGGGACCGAAACCTACGAGCAGTACTTC.

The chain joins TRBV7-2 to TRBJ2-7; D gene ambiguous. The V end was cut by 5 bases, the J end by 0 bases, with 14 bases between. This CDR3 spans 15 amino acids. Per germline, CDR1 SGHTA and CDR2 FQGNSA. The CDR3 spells CASSEAVLSSYEQYF. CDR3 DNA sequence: TGTGCCAGCAGCGAAGCAGTACTCTCCTCCTACGAGCAGTACTTC.

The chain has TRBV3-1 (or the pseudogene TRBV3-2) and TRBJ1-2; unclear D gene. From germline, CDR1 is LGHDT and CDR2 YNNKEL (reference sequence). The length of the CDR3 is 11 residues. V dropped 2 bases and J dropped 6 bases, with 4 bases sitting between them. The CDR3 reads CASSQYNGYTF. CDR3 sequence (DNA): TGTGCCAGCAGCCAATACAATGGCTACACCTTC.

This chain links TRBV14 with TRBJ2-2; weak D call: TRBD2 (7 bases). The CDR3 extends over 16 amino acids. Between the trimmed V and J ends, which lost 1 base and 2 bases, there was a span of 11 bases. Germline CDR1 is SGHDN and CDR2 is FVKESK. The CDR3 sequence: CASSQVGGANTGELFF. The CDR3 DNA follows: TGTGCCAGCAGCCAAGTTGGGGGGGCTAACACCGGGGAGCTGTTTTTT. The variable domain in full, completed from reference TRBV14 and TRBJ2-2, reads EAGVTQFPSHSVIEKGQTVTLRCDPISGHDNLYWYRRVMGKEIKFLLHFVKESKQDESGMPNNRFLAERTGGTYSTLKVQPAELEDSGVYFCASSQVGGANTGELFFGEGSRLTVL.

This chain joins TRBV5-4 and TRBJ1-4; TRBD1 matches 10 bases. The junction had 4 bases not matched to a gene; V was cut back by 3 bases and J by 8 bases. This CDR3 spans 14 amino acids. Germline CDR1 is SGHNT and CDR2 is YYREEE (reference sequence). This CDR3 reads CASSSTGGTEKLFF. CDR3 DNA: TGTGCCAGCAGCTCGACAGGGGGCACAGAAAAACTGTTTTTT.

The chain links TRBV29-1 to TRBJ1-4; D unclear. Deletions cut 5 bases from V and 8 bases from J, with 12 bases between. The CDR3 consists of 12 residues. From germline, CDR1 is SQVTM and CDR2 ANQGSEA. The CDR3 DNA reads TGCAGCGTTCTCGGTCTGGCAGAAAAACTGTTTTTT. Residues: CSVLGLAEKLFF.

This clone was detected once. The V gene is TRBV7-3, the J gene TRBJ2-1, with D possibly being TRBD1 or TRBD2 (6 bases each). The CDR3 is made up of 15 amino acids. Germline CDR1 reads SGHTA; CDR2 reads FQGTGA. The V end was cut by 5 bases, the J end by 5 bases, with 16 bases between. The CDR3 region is CASSTQSGANNEQFF. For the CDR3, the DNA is TGTGCCAGCAGCACGCAATCGGGGGCCAACAATGAGCAGTTCTTC.